The TCR beta chain under discussion was sequenced for a study of blood T cell repertoires in COVID-19. On the study more broadly: PBMCs, B-cell-depleted T cells, or T cells provided the cDNA or gDNA that made up the material.

Profiling relied on immunoSEQ multiplex PCR, and the TCRdb table lists in-frame clones only, not all of them. This table holds about 210,000 clones, 83% found once. Sequencing was done on a sample of peripheral blood. The receptor was isolated from a man in his forties or fifties with active or convalescent COVID-19.

For the CDR3, the DNA is TGTGCCAGCAGACCTCTAGCGGGGGGGAGACTGGCCCAGTACTTC. Amino acids: CASRPLAGGRLAQYF. V is TRBV11-2 and J is TRBJ2-5; 12 positions match TRBD2. The V segment lost 6 bases and the J segment 9 bases; nucleotides outside the gene matches: 11. Germline V CDR1 and CDR2: SGHAT, FQNNGV. The CDR3 runs to 15 residues.